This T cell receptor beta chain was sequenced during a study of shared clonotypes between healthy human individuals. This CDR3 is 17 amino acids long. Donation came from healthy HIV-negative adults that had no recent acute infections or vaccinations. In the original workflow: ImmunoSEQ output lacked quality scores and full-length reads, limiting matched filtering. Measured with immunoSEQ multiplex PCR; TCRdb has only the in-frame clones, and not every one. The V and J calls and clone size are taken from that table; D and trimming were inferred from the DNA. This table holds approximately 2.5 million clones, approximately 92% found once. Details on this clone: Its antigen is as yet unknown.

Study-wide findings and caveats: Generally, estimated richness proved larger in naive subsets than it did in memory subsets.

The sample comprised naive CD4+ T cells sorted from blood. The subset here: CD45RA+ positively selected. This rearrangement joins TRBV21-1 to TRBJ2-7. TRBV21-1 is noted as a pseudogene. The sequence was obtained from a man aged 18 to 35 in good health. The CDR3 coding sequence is TGTGCCAGCAGCGCCCTTCCCCCCTCGGGGGCCTTTTACGAGCAGTACTTC. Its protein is CASSALPPSGAFYEQYF.